What follows are 3 T cell receptor beta chains derived from one specimen sequenced in a study of T cells expressing NK-cell markers. TCRdb re-called the 5' RACE reads; every CDR3 protein appears as one record, without DNA. This sample's table has roughly 280,000 distinct CDR3 sequences. The material sequenced was blood T cells: a sorted CD56 or NKG2C T cell subset, CD4+ or CD8+ T cells, or bulk PBMC T cells (not recorded which). The receptor source for this set is a young man in good health.

The chain recombines TRBV7-9 with TRBJ2-1; as DNA is missing, the TRBD2 call by TCRdb cannot be tested. The germline gives CDR1 SEHNR, CDR2 FQNEAQ (reference sequence). The CDR3 is 17 amino acids. The CDR3 spells CASSPVVAGYSGNEQFF.

The V call is TRBV6-5, the J call TRBJ2-1. CDR1 and CDR2 from the germline V gene are MNHEY and SVGAGI. The CDR3 has 14 residues. CDR3 amino acids: CASSSLDALGEQFF.

Here the CDR3 reads CSAQTRQGGDEQFF. The V and J genes are TRBV20-1 and TRBJ2-1; TCRdb's D gene call, TRBD1, goes unchecked for lack of DNA. The CDR3 spans 14 residues. Germline V gives CDR1 DFQATT, CDR2 SNEGSKA (reference sequence).